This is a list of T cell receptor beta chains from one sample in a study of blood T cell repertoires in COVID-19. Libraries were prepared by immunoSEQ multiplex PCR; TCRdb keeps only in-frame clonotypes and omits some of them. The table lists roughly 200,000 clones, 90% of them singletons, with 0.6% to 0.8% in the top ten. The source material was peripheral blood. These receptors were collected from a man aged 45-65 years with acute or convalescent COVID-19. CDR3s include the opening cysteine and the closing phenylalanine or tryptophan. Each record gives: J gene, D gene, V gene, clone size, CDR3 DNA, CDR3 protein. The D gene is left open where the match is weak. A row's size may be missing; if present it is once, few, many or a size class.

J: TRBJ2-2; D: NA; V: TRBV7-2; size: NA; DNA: TGTGCCAGCACGGTTAAACCTACCCCCGGGGAGCTGTTTTTT; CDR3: CASTVKPTPGELFF
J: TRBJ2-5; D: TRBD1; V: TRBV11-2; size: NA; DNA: TGTGCCAGCAGCCTTCGACAGGGGGGTGAGACCCAGTACTTC; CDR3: CASSLRQGGETQYF
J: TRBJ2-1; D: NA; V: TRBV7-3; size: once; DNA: TGTGCCAGCAGCTCCCGCAGCGGTGTTTCGGGCAATGAGCAGTTCTTC; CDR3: CASSSRSGVSGNEQFF
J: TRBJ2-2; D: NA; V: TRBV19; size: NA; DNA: TGTGCCAGTAATAAGGAGATGAACACCGGGGAGCTGTTTTTT; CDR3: CASNKEMNTGELFF
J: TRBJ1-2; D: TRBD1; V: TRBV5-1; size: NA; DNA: TGCGCCAGCAGCAACCAGGGGACAGGGGTTGGCTACACCTTC; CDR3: CASSNQGTGVGYTF
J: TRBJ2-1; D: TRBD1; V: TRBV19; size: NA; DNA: TGTGCCAGTAAGGAGACAGGGGGAGTATACAATGAGCAGTTCTTC; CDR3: CASKETGGVYNEQFF
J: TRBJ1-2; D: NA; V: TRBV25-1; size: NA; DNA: TGTGCCAGCAGTGACCCCGGGACATCTAACTATGGCTACACCTTC; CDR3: CASSDPGTSNYGYTF
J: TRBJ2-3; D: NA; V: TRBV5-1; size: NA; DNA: TGCGCCAGCAGCTTGGCACAGGAAGTAGATACGCAGTATTTT; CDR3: CASSLAQEVDTQYF
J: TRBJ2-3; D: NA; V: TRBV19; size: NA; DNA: TGTGCCAGTAGTATCCGGGATACGCAGTATTTT; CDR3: CASSIRDTQYF
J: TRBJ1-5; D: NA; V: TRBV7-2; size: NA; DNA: TGTGCCAGCAGCCCCTGGACAGATAGCAATCAGCCCCAGCATTTT; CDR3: CASSPWTDSNQPQHF
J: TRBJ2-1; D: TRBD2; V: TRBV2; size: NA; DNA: TGTGCCAGCAGTGAAGCGCTAACGGGAGGGGATGAGCAGTTCTTC; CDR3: CASSEALTGGDEQFF
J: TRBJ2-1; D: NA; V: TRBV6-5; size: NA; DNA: TGTGCCAGCAGTTACAAACCAGGGAACAATGAGCAGTTCTTC; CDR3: CASSYKPGNNEQFF
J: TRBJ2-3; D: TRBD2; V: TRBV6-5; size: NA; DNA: TGTGCCAGCAGAGCGGGAGGGGCAGATACGCAGTATTTT; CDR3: CASRAGGADTQYF
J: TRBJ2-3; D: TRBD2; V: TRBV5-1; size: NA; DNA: TGCGCCAGCAGCTTGATGGTAGCTAGCGGGAGGAACACACAGTATTTT; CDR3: CASSLMVASGRNTQYF
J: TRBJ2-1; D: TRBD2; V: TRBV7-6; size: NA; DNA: TGTGCCAGCAGCCACCCGACTAGCGGGGGGGGAGGCCCCTACAATGAGCAGTTCTTC; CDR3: CASSHPTSGGGGPYNEQFF
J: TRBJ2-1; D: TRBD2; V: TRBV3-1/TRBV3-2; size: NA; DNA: TGTGCCAGCAGCCAAGTCCCAGCGGGAGGGTGGAATGAGCAGTTCTTC; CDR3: CASSQVPAGGWNEQFF
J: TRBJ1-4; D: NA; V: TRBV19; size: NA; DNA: TGTGCCAGTAGCAAGGGGGGGAACAATGAAAAACTGTTTTTT; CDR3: CASSKGGNNEKLFF
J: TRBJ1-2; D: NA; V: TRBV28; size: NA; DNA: TGTGCCAGCAACAGGTTAAACTATGGCTACACCTTC; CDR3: CASNRLNYGYTF
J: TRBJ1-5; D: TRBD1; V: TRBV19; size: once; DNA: TGTGCCAGTAGGCACGGGACAGGGAACAATCAGCCCCAGCATTTT; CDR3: CASRHGTGNNQPQHF
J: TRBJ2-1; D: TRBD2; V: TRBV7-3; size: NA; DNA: TGTGCCAGCAGCCCCGGCGGGGCGGGGGGTTACAATGAGCAGTTCTTC; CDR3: CASSPGGAGGYNEQFF
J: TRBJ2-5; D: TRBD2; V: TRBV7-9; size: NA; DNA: TGTGCCAGCAGTGTTAGCGGGGAGACCCAGTACTTC; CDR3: CASSVSGETQYF
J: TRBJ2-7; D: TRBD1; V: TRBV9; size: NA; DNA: TGTGCCAGCAGCGTAGGAGGGACAGGGACCTACGAGCAGTACTTC; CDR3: CASSVGGTGTYEQYF
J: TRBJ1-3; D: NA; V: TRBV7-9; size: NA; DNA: TGTGCCAGCAGCCCGGAACAGGATGGAAACACCATATATTTT; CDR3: CASSPEQDGNTIYF
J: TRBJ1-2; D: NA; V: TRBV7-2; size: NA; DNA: TGTGCCAGCAGCCCAGGGGTTTCGGACGGCTATGGCTACACCTTC; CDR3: CASSPGVSDGYGYTF
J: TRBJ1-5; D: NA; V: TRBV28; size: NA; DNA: TGTGCCAGCACCCCAAGGTGGGCAGGCGTAACTAGCAATCAGCCCCAGCATTTT; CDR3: CASTPRWAGVTSNQPQHF
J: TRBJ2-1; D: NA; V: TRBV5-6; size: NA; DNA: TGTGCCAGCAGCTTCCGAGGGCCCAATGAGCAGTTCTTC; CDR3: CASSFRGPNEQFF
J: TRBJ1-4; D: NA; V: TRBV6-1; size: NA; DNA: TGTGCCAGCAGTGAGTTAAGGGGCTCGGGTGAAAAACTGTTTTTT; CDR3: CASSELRGSGEKLFF
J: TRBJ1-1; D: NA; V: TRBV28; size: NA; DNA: TGTGCCAGCAGTTTATCAGGTTATGAAGCTTTCTTT; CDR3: CASSLSGYEAFF
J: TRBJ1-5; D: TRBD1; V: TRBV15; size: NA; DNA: TGTGCCACCAGCAGAGAAGGGACAGGGGGCCCTCAGCCCCAGCATTTT; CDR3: CATSREGTGGPQPQHF
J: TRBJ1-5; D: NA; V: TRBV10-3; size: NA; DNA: TGTGCCATCAGTGAAGTAAGGGGAGGGGAAAATCAGCCCCAGCATTTT; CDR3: CAISEVRGGENQPQHF
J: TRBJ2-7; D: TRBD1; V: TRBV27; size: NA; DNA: TGTGCCAGCAGTGGGGCAGGGGGTTACGAGCAGTACTTC; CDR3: CASSGAGGYEQYF